A single sample is the source of the 18 T cell receptor beta chains below, sequenced in a study of tumor-infiltrating lymphocytes in primary liver carcinoma. TCR beta cDNA was reverse-transcribed from 400 to 500 ng of total RNA. The reaction used a constant-region primer and ProtoScript II reverse transcriptase. ARM-PCR, slightly modified, supplied the TCR beta libraries through three nested multiplex PCR rounds. TRBV1-TRBV30 forward primers paired with a C-beta reverse primer drove the first two PCR rounds, roughly 9 cycles each. One entry per CDR3 protein, called by TCRdb with MiXCR from the multiplex PCR reads. The data contain tens of thousands of distinct CDR3 sequences, about 75% of them singletons. Co-extraction of both nucleic acids (RNA and DNA) used about 19-33 mg of unsorted bulk tissue. Sequencing was carried out using tumor-adjacent normal liver tissue. These receptors all stem from a woman aged 30 to 39 with primary liver carcinoma and hepatitis B virus infection.

This clonotype was observed many times. This rearrangement joins TRBV30 to TRBJ1-4; perhaps TRBD1 as D (5 bases). This CDR3 region has 13 residues. The V and J ends lost 0 bases and 8 bases respectively, with 10 bases between them. Germline values: CDR1 GTSNPN, CDR2 SVGIG (reference sequence). For the CDR3, the DNA is TGTGCCTGGAGTGTACCCGGGGGAGAAAAACTGTTTTTT. Residues: CAWSVPGGEKLFF.

This chain uses TRBV5-6 with TRBJ1-1; D uncertain. CDR1 is SGHDT and CDR2 is YYEEEE in the germline V gene. V lost 2 bases and J lost 4, with 9 bases in between. The CDR3 contains 13 residues. The chain's CDR3 is CASSFVGATEAFF. CDR3 sequence (DNA): TGTGCCAGCAGCTTCGTCGGTGCCACTGAAGCTTTCTTT.

As regards this clonotype: Sequence at one end of the junction differs from germline and may be a read error. The V and J genes are TRBV4-3 and TRBJ1-6; no definite D call. CDR1 LGHNA and CDR2 YSLEER come from the germline V gene. CDR3 length: 15 residues. The CDR3 DNA is TGCACCAGCAGCCAAGGAAGCTCCTATAATTCACCCCTCCACTTT. Protein sequence: CTSSQGSSYNSPLHF.

A word on this clonotype: A much larger clone is a single base away; this may be a read error. This chain connects TRBV29-1 to TRBJ1-1; no firm D call. Germline V gene data show CDR1 as SQVTM and CDR2 as ANQGSEA. The CDR3 has 15 residues. CDR3 amino acids: CSVGGGWGMNTEALF. As DNA, the CDR3 is TGCAGCGTTGGTGGAGGATGGGGTATGAACACTGAAGCTTTATTT.

This clonotype was observed a few times. V and J are TRBV7-2 and TRBJ1-3; D gene unclear. The germline CDR1 and CDR2 sequences are SGHTA and FQGNSA. The CDR3 is 15 residues long. V was pared by 3 bases and J by 6 bases, with 15 bases between. CDR3 loop: CASSLEGRILNTIYF. Written as DNA, the CDR3 is TGTGCCAGCAGCTTGGAGGGCCGTATACTAAACACCATATATTTT.

This clonotype has more than one count but fewer than ten. This may stem from a read error, because a much larger clone lies one nucleotide away. J is TRBJ1-6 and V is TRBV10-3; the D is unclear. The CDR3 is made up of 15 amino acids. Trimming shortened V by 2 bases and J by 6 bases, and 11 bases separated the two germline ends. Germline CDR1 ENHRY, CDR2 SYGVKD. The CDR3 bases are TGTGCCATCAGTGAGCGAGGGTCCCTTAATTCACCCCTCCACTTT. This sequence encodes CAISERGSLNSPLHF.

To note about this clonotype: Germline and junction disagree at one end, which may indicate a read error. The chain combines TRBV4-2 with TRBJ2-7; TRBD2 might be the D (5 bases). Germline assignment: CDR1 LGHNA and CDR2 YNFKEQ. The length of the CDR3 is 17 residues. The CDR3 DNA follows: TGTGCCAGCAGTCAAGAGGGTCGAGAGGGCAGGCACTACGAGCAGTACTTC. This codes for CASSQEGREGRHYEQYF.

With regard to this clonotype: The junction does not match germline at one end; this may be a read error. This rearrangement joins TRBV6-6 to TRBJ1-1; D is unclear. In germline, CDR1 is MNHNY, CDR2 SVGAGI (reference sequence). The CDR3 covers 16 residues. CDR3 sequence (DNA): TGTTCCAGCAGTTACTCGATGGGTCGGAAGAACAGTGAAGCTTTCTTT. Translated: CSSSYSMGRKNSEAFF.

The rearrangement links TRBV12-3 or TRBV12-4 to TRBJ2-1; no clear D gene. Trimming took off 7 bases at V and 4 bases at J, with 14 bases between the two ends. CDR3 length: 14 amino acids. As DNA, the CDR3 is TGTGCCAGCACTTTGGACCCCTTATACAATGAGCAGTTCTTC. Protein sequence: CASTLDPLYNEQFF.

Turning to this clonotype: A much bigger clone sits one base away, suggesting this may be a read error. Likely a read error: the CDR3 ends without its conserved phenylalanine or tryptophan. This rearrangement joins TRBV5-1 to TRBJ1-2; no definite D call. The germline gives CDR1 SGHRS, CDR2 YFSETQ. The V gene lost 5 bases and the J gene lost 4 bases, with 12 bases spanning the gap. The CDR3 consists of 13 residues. The CDR3 DNA is TGCGCCAGCAGTCCGGGCTCCTCCTATGGCTACACCCTC. Translating gives CASSPGSSYGYTL.

In this sample, this clonotype turned up once. One end of the junction does not line up with germline, which may come from a read error. This chain joins TRBV7-9 and TRBJ2-7; unclear D gene. Germline-derived CDR1 and CDR2 are SEHNR and FQNEAQ (reference sequence). The CDR3 is 12 amino acids. The DNA for the CDR3 is TGTACCAGCAGGTCAGATTACTACGGGCAGTACTTC. The encoded protein is CTSRSDYYGQYF.

Turning to this clonotype: A much larger clonotype is one base distant, so this may be a read error. The V call is TRBV7-9, the J call TRBJ2-3; TRBD2 matches 11 bases. The V segment lost 4 bases and the J segment 5 bases; nucleotides outside the gene matches: 5. The germline gives CDR1 SEHNR, CDR2 FQNEAQ (reference sequence). CDR3 length: 15 residues. The CDR3 nucleotides are TGTGCCAGCAGCTCGACTAGCGGGATGAGAGATACGCAGTATTTT. Its translation: CASSSTSGMRDTQYF.

Turning to this clonotype: A junction boundary mismatches the germline segment, possibly from a read error. This chain joins TRBV4-1 and TRBJ2-7; D ambiguous. The CDR3 runs 13 residues. Germline-derived CDR1 and CDR2 are MGHRA and YSYEKL. The CDR3 bases are TGCGCCAGCAGGGTAGAGTCGGGCTACGATCAGTACTTC. Its protein product is CASRVESGYDQYF.

This sequence joins TRBV11-2 and TRBJ2-1; D uncertain. Trimming pared 1 base from V and 6 bases from J, leaving 16 bases between. The CDR3 covers 16 residues. Germline V gene sequence: CDR1 SGHAT, CDR2 FQNNGV. The CDR3 DNA is TGTGCCAGCAGCTTAGGGGTTAGCAGTGTCTTCAATGAGCAGTTCTTC. It codes for CASSLGVSSVFNEQFF.

Comment on this clonotype: The germline gene is not matched at one end of the junction; a read error may be the cause. The rearrangement joins TRBV25-1 to TRBJ1-2, with D uncertain. Germline CDR1 is MGHDK and CDR2 is SYGVNS. The length of the CDR3 is 14 residues. The CDR3 loop reads CVSSEWFRYYGYTF. CDR3 in DNA: TGTGTCAGCAGTGAATGGTTCAGGTACTATGGCTACACCTTC.

About this clonotype: The CDR3 carries no conserved terminal phenylalanine or tryptophan, so it likely arises from a read error. The V call is TRBV12-3 or TRBV12-4, the J call TRBJ2-1, with TRBD2 identical over 8 bases. The CDR3 extends over 11 amino acids. CDR3 sequence reads: CASCFGTSQFS. The CDR3 DNA sequence: TGTGCCAGCTGTTTCGGGACTAGTCAGTTCTCC.

This clonotype has at least ten counts. The chain uses TRBV7-9 and TRBJ2-1; 11 bases align to TRBD1. This CDR3 comprises 17 residues. V shed 3 bases, J shed 6 bases, and the junction held 10 bases outside the gene matches. In germline, CDR1 is SEHNR, CDR2 FQNEAQ (reference sequence). The CDR3 DNA is TGTGCCAGCAGCTTCCCCCTACCGGGACAGGGGGGCAATGAGCAGTTCTTC. This codes for CASSFPLPGQGGNEQFF.

In this sample, this clonotype turned up many times. The chain links TRBV7-9 to TRBJ2-3; 8 bases fit TRBD2. The CDR3 is made up of 16 amino acids. Germline CDR1 and CDR2: SEHNR and FQNEAQ (reference sequence). V lost 7 bases, J lost 6 bases, and 15 bases stayed unmatched. The CDR3 DNA is TGTGCCAGCACCCTCCCGCCCCCAGCGGGAGTCGATACGCAGTATTTT. Translated: CASTLPPPAGVDTQYF.